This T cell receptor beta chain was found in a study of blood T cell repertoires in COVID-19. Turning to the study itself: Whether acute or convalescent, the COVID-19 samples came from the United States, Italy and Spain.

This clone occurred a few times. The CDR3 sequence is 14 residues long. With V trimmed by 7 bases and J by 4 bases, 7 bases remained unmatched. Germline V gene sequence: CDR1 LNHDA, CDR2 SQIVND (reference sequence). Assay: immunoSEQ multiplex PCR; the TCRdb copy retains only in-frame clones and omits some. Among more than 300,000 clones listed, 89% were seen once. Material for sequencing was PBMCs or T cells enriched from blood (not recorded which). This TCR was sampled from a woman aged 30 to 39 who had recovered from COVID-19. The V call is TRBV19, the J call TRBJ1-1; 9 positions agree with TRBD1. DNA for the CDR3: TGTGCCAGTATTGGGGACAGGGTTGGCACTGAAGCTTTCTTT. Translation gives CASIGDRVGTEAFF.